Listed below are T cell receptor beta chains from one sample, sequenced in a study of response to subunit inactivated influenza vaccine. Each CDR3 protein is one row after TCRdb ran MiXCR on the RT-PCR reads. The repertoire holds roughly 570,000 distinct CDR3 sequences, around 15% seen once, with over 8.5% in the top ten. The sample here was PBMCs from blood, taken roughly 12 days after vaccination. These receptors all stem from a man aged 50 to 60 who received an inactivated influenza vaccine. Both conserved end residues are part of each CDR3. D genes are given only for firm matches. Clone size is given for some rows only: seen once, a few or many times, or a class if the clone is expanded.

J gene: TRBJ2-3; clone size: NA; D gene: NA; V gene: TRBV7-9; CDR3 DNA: TGTGCCAGCAGCTTAGCGGGACCCACAGAACGGACAGATACGCAGTATTTT; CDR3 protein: CASSLAGPTERTDTQYF
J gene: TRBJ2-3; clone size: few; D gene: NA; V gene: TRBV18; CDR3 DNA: TGTGCCAGCTCACCTTTTCAGTCCCAAAACGCAGATACGCAGTATTTT; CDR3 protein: CASSPFQSQNADTQYF
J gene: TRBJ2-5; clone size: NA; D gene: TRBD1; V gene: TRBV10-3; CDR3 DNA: TGTGCCATCAGCCAGGGGGCGCGTCAAGAGACCCAGTACTTC; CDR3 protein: CAISQGARQETQYF
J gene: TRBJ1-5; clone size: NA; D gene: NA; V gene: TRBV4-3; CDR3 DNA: TGCGCCAGCAGCCAAGCTGGAGGGGGCAATCAGCCCCAGCATTTT; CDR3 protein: CASSQAGGGNQPQHF
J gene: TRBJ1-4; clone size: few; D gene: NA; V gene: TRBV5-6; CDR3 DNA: TGTGCCAGCAGCTTGGCCTCGGGGAGGGGTATCGCGGAAAAACTGTTTTTT; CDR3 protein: CASSLASGRGIAEKLFF
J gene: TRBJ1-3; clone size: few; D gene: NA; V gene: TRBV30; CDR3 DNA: TGTGCCTGGCGCGTTAGCTCTGGAAACACCATATATTTT; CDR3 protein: CAWRVSSGNTIYF
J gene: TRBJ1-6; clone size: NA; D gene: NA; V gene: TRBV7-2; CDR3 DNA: TGTGCCAGCGGCTTAACAGGGTATGGGAATTCGCCCCTCCACTTT; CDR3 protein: CASGLTGYGNSPLHF
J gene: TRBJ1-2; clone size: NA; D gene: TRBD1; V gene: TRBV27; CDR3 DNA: TGTGCCAGCAGTCTTTATAAAGGGGGCGGATTCGACTATGGCTACACCTTC; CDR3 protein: CASSLYKGGGFDYGYTF
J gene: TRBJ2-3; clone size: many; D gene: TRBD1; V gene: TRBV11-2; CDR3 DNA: TGTGCCAGCAGCACCGGACAGGGAGGACAAGATACGCAGTATTTT; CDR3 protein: CASSTGQGGQDTQYF
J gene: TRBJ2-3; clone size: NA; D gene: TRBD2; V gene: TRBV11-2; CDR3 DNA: TGTGCCAGCAGCTCACTTAGCGGGAGGGGTACAGATACGCAGTATTTT; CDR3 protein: CASSSLSGRGTDTQYF
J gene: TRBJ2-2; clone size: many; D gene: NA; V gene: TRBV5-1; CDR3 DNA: TGCGCCAGCAGCTTGAACACCGGGGAGCTGTTTTTT; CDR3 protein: CASSLNTGELFF
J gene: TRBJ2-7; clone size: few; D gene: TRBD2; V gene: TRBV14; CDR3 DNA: TGTGCCAGCAGCCCGGGACTAGCGGGAGGGAGGACCTACGAGCAGTACTTC; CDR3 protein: CASSPGLAGGRTYEQYF
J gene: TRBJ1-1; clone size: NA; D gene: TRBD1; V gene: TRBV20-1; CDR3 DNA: TGCAGCGCCACAGACAGGGGAGCCGTTGCTTTCTTT; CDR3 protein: CSATDRGAVAFF
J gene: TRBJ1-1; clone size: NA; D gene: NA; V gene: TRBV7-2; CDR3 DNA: TGTGCCAGCAACCTTGGACCGCTGAACACTGAAGCTTTCTTT; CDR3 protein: CASNLGPLNTEAFF
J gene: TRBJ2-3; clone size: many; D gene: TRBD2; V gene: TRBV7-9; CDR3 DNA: TGTGCCAGCAGCTCTATGAAACCGGGACTAGCGGTAGATACGCAGTATTTT; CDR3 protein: CASSSMKPGLAVDTQYF
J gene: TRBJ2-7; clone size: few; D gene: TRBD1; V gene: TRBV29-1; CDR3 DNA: TGCAGCGTTCAGACAGGGGGTTCCTACGAGCAGTACTTC; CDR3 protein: CSVQTGGSYEQYF
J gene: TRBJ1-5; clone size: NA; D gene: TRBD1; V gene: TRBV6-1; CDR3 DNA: TGTGCCAGCACCACTCGGGACAGGGGGAGTCGGCCCCAGCATTTT; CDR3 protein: CASTTRDRGSRPQHF
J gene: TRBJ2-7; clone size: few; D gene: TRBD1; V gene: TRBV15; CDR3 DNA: TGTGCCACCAGCAGAGATATAGGACAGGGAATGCTCAACGAGCAGTACTTC; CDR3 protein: CATSRDIGQGMLNEQYF
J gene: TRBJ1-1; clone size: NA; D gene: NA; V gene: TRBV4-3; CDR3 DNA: TGCGCCAGCAGCCAAGATGGCGGAAGGGCTTTCTTT; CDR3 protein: CASSQDGGRAFF
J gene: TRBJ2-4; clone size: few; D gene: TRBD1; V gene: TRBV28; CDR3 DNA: TGTGCCAGCAGTCCAATACAGGGGATTAGAAACATTCAGTACTTC; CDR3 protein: CASSPIQGIRNIQYF
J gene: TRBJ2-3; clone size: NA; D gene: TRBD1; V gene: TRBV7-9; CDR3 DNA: TGTGCCAGCAGCCGCTCGACAGGGATCACAGATACGCAGTATTTT; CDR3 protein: CASSRSTGITDTQYF
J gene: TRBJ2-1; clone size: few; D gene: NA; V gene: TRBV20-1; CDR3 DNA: TGCAGTGCGCCACCCCCGGGGCCCTCCTACAATGAGCAGTTCTTC; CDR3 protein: CSAPPPGPSYNEQFF
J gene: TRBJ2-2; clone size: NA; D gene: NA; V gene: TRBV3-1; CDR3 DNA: TGTGCCAGCAGCCAAGGAGCCGGGACCGGGGAGCTGTTTTTT; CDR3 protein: CASSQGAGTGELFF
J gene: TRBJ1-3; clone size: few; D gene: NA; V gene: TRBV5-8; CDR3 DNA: TGTGCCAGCAGCGTTGAAGGGAGTCACACCATATATTTT; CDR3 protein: CASSVEGSHTIYF
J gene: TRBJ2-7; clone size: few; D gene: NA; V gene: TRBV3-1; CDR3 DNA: TGTGCCAGCAGCCAAGAACCATACCACCCCGCCGAGCAGTACTTC; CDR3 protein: CASSQEPYHPAEQYF
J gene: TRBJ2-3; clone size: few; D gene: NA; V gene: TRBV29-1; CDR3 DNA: TGCAGCCAGGGTTCCACAGATACGCAGTATTTT; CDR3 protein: CSQGSTDTQYF
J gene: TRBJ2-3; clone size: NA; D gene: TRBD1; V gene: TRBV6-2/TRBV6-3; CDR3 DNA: TGTGCCAGCAGTTACTCGCGACAGGGATCGCAGTATTTT; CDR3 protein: CASSYSRQGSQYF